The 27 T cell receptor beta chains below come from one sample, sequenced in a study of cytomegalovirus exposure and HLA in healthy donors. Libraries were prepared by immunoSEQ multiplex PCR; TCRdb keeps only in-frame clonotypes and omits some of them. The sample includes about 330,000 clones, more than 80% seen only once; the top ten take around 0.84%. Sample: PBMCs. The source of these receptors is a woman younger than 35 in good health and CMV-seronegative.

V gene TRBV18 combines with J gene TRBJ1-1; possible D gene TRBD1, 5 bases. V lost 3 bases and J 7 bases, leaving 15 bases between the germline ends. Germline CDR1 KGHSH, CDR2 LQKENI. This CDR3 has 14 amino acids. The CDR3 region is CASSPDTGRVEAFF. The CDR3 DNA sequence: TGTGCCAGCTCACCGGACACCGGGAGGGTTGAAGCTTTCTTT.

V and J are TRBV28 and TRBJ2-1; D perhaps matches TRBD1 (7 bases). Trimming shortened V by 6 bases and J by 6 bases, and 12 bases separated the two germline ends. The CDR3 runs 13 residues. CDR1 is MDHEN and CDR2 is SYDVKM in the germline V gene. This chain's CDR3 is CASRAGGGNEQFF. The CDR3 bases are TGTGCCAGCAGGGCAGGGGGAGGCAATGAGCAGTTCTTC.

On this clone: The same CDR3 also results from other DNA sequences found in this sample. The rearrangement uses TRBV27 and TRBJ1-1, with unresolved D. Trimming pared 2 bases from V and 0 bases from J, leaving 4 bases between. Germline CDR1 MNHEY, CDR2 SMNVEV (reference sequence). The CDR3 loop spans 13 amino acids. This CDR3 reads CASSLVMNTEAFF. The CDR3 coding sequence is TGTGCCAGCAGTTTAGTAATGAACACTGAAGCTTTCTTT.

J is TRBJ2-1 and V is TRBV4-1, with D uncertain. Germline-derived CDR1 and CDR2 are MGHRA and YSYEKL. The CDR3 is 13 residues long. V lost 0 bases and J 6 bases, leaving 6 bases between the germline ends. CDR3 nucleotide sequence: TGCGCCAGCAGCCAAGATTATAGCAATGAGCAGTTCTTC. It yields the protein CASSQDYSNEQFF.

This sequence joins TRBV4-2 and TRBJ1-5; TRBD1 matches at 8 bases. The CDR3 runs 15 residues. The trim removed 2 bases at V and 5 bases at J, leaving 5 bases unmatched. Per the germline V gene, CDR1 is LGHNA and CDR2 is YNFKEQ. CDR3 nucleotide sequence: TGTGCCAGCAGCCAAACTCGGACAGGGTATCAGCCCCAGCATTTT. Translating it yields CASSQTRTGYQPQHF.

The chain has TRBV2 and TRBJ2-5; 11 positions agree with TRBD2. J gave up 7 bases and V 7 bases, and 11 bases lay outside the gene matches. The CDR3 totals 15 residues. CDR1 and CDR2 (germline): SNHLY, FYNNEI. CDR3 DNA: TGTGCCAGCAACCCGGGACTAGCGGTCCCCGGGACCCAGTACTTC. Encoded protein: CASNPGLAVPGTQYF.

The J gene is TRBJ2-2, the V gene TRBV25-1; the match to TRBD1 covers 8 bases. The CDR3 is made up of 14 amino acids. V lost 3 bases, J lost 6 bases, and 3 bases stayed unmatched. Germline V lookup: CDR1 MGHDK, CDR2 SYGVNS. This chain's CDR3 is CASSETRGPGELFF. CDR3 DNA: TGTGCCAGCAGTGAGACCAGGGGGCCCGGGGAGCTGTTTTTT.

The CDR3 DNA follows: TGTGCCAGCAGTGAAGTGAGTATCGGCGAGCAGTACTTC. Its translation is CASSEVSIGEQYF. This chain connects TRBV6-1 to TRBJ2-7; no reliable D call. The CDR3 is made up of 13 amino acids. V lost 1 base to trimming and J lost 6 bases, with 10 bases between them. Germline V lookup: CDR1 MNHNS, CDR2 SASEGT.

The chain carries TRBV4-2 and TRBJ1-5; D not certain. Germline V gene sequence: CDR1 LGHNA, CDR2 YNFKEQ. Trimming pared 8 bases from V and 6 bases from J, leaving 17 bases between. The CDR3 contains 14 residues. CDR3 in amino acids: CASGSVEMGQPQHF. For the CDR3, the DNA is TGTGCCAGCGGAAGCGTGGAGATGGGTCAGCCCCAGCATTTT.

With respect to this clone: Other DNA sequences of this sample code for an identical CDR3. This sequence joins TRBV7-2 and TRBJ1-2, with D perhaps TRBD1 (6 bases). Trimming removed 1 base from V and 2 bases from J, with 11 bases in between. Germline loops: CDR1 SGHTA, CDR2 FQGNSA. CDR3 length: 15 residues. Here the CDR3 DNA reads TGTGCCAGCAGCTTAGTGGCAGGGGCGAACTATGGCTACACCTTC. Its protein product is CASSLVAGANYGYTF.

The chain couples TRBV18 to TRBJ2-1; 7 bases align to TRBD2. CDR3 size: 16 residues. V shed 4 bases and J 0 bases; nucleotides not matched to a gene: 6. Germline values: CDR1 KGHSH, CDR2 LQKENI. CDR3: CASSQERGSSYNEQFF. Written as DNA, the CDR3 is TGTGCCAGCTCACAGGAGCGGGGCAGCTCCTACAATGAGCAGTTCTTC. The whole variable domain, remainder taken from reference TRBV18 and TRBJ2-1, is NAGVMQNPRHLVRRRGQEARLRCSPMKGHSHVYWYRQLPEEGLKFMVYLQKENIIDESGMPKERFSAEFPKEGPSILRIQQVVRGDSAAYFCASSQERGSSYNEQFFGPGTRLTVL.

Remarks on this clone: Other DNA sequences of this sample code for an identical CDR3. DNA of the CDR3: TGCGCCAGCAGCTTGGGCGGGGGCCCTTACAATGAGCAGTTCTTC. Translation: CASSLGGGPYNEQFF. This chain connects TRBV5-1 to TRBJ2-1; D possibly corresponds to TRBD2 (7 bases). The V and J ends lost 0 bases and 4 bases respectively, with 11 bases between them. Germline assignment: CDR1 SGHRS and CDR2 YFSETQ. There are 15 residues in the CDR3.

This clone was observed a few times. The chain carries TRBV30 and TRBJ1-2; 7 bases align to TRBD1. The CDR3 runs 12 residues. V lost 7 bases and J lost 5; bases outside the gene matches: 7. Germline V CDR1 and CDR2: GTSNPN, SVGIG (reference sequence). The CDR3 nucleotides are TGTGCCTCTCGACAGGGACCGTATGGCTACACCTTC. Amino acids: CASRQGPYGYTF.

This clone was recorded at least ten times. The chain carries TRBV6-4 and TRBJ1-2; D not certain. Trimming took 2 bases from V and 2 from J, leaving 12 bases between them. CDR3 length equals 15 residues. Germline CDR1 is MRHNA and CDR2 is SNTAGT. The CDR3 protein is CASSDQPTPNYGYTF. The CDR3 DNA is TGTGCCAGCAGTGACCAGCCGACACCAAACTATGGCTACACCTTC.

The chain joins TRBV19 to TRBJ1-2; 8 bases line up with TRBD1. Germline V gene sequence: CDR1 LNHDA, CDR2 SQIVND (reference sequence). V shed 3 bases and J 13 bases; nucleotides not matched to a gene: 7. The CDR3 sequence is 12 residues long. The CDR3 DNA is TGTGCCAGTAGTATTCAGGGGGCCCCCCCCACCTTC. Its translation is CASSIQGAPPTF.

The chain employs TRBV7-9 and TRBJ2-2, with 7 nucleotides matching TRBD2. The CDR3 length is 15 residues. Germline values: CDR1 SEHNR, CDR2 FQNEAQ (reference sequence). Trimming took 2 bases from V and 5 from J; bases not matched to a gene: 5. This CDR3 reads CASSLLWEGTGELFF. The CDR3 DNA follows: TGTGCCAGCAGCTTATTGTGGGAGGGGACCGGGGAGCTGTTTTTT. The full variable domain, rest sourced from reference TRBV7-9 and TRBJ2-2, is DTGVSQNPRHKITKRGQNVTFRCDPISEHNRLYWYRQTLGQGPEFLTYFQNEAQLEKSRLLSDRFSAERPKGSFSTLEIQRTEQGDSAMYLCASSLLWEGTGELFFGEGSRLTVL.

This sequence joins TRBV25-1 and TRBJ1-2; D is unclear. The CDR3 is made up of 13 amino acids. CDR1 is MGHDK and CDR2 is SYGVNS in the germline V gene. V was cut by 1 base and J by 4 bases, with 7 bases left in between. The CDR3 protein is CASSESVFYGYTF. CDR3 sequence (DNA): TGTGCCAGCAGTGAATCAGTTTTCTATGGCTACACCTTC.

V gene TRBV5-1 combines with J gene TRBJ2-1; D perhaps matches TRBD2 (6 bases). Germline values: CDR1 SGHRS, CDR2 YFSETQ. The CDR3 loop spans 15 amino acids. Trimming removed 2 bases from V and 5 bases from J, with 14 bases in between. CDR3: CASSLWDSQNNEQFF. In DNA, the CDR3 is TGCGCCAGCAGCTTATGGGACTCCCAGAACAATGAGCAGTTCTTC.

The chain is built from TRBV6-5 and TRBJ2-7; no clear D gene. The CDR3 consists of 12 residues. CDR1 is MNHEY and CDR2 is SVGAGI in the germline V gene. V shed 0 bases and J shed 4 bases, with 4 bases lying between them. This CDR3 reads CASSYSPYEQYF. The CDR3 DNA follows: TGTGCCAGCAGTTACTCCCCTTACGAGCAGTACTTC.

J is TRBJ2-3 and V is TRBV7-9; TRBD2 matches at 12 bases. After removal of 5 bases from V and 2 bases from J, the junction contained 5 bases not matched to a gene. Germline lookup yields CDR1 SEHNR and CDR2 FQNEAQ (reference sequence). The CDR3 totals 16 residues. For the CDR3, the DNA is TGTGCCAGCAGCCCCGGACTAGCGGGAAACACAGATACGCAGTATTTT. Translating gives CASSPGLAGNTDTQYF. Drawing the rest from reference TRBV7-9 and TRBJ2-3, the complete variable domain is DTGVSQNPRHKITKRGQNVTFRCDPISEHNRLYWYRQTLGQGPEFLTYFQNEAQLEKSRLLSDRFSAERPKGSFSTLEIQRTEQGDSAMYLCASSPGLAGNTDTQYFGPGTRLTVL.

This clone is a singleton in its sample. V usage is TRBV6-5 and J usage is TRBJ2-2; possibly TRBD1 for D (5 bases). V was clipped by 5 bases and J by 8 bases, with 12 bases between them. CDR1 is MNHEY and CDR2 is SVGAGI in the germline V gene. CDR3 size: 13 residues. The CDR3 bases are TGTGCCAGCAGTGGGGCCTTACTGGGGGAGCTGTTTTTT. As protein: CASSGALLGELFF.

This chain joins TRBV19 and TRBJ2-3, with D possibly being TRBD2 (6 bases). The CDR3 loop spans 13 amino acids. CDR1 and CDR2 (germline): LNHDA, SQIVND (reference sequence). The V end lost 1 base, the J end lost 7 bases, and 9 bases lay between the germline ends. CDR3 in amino acids: CASSIARENTQYF. CDR3 nucleotides: TGTGCCAGTAGTATAGCGCGGGAAAATACGCAGTATTTT. Based on the CDR3 plus reference TRBV19 and TRBJ2-3, the full variable domain is DGGITQSPKYLFRKEGQNVTLSCEQNLNHDAMYWYRQDPGQGLRLIYYSQIVNDFQKGDIAEGYSVSREKKESFPLTVTSAQKNPTAFYLCASSIARENTQYFGPGTRLTVL.

V is TRBV18 and J is TRBJ2-3, with D tentatively TRBD1 (5 bases). Germline lookup yields CDR1 KGHSH and CDR2 LQKENI. The V end lost 3 bases, the J end lost 1 base, and 8 bases lay between the germline ends. The CDR3 sequence is 14 residues long. CDR3 DNA: TGTGCCAGCTCACCGATAGGGGGCACAGATACGCAGTATTTT. Its protein product is CASSPIGGTDTQYF. Full variable domain (remainder filled in from reference TRBV18 and TRBJ2-3): NAGVMQNPRHLVRRRGQEARLRCSPMKGHSHVYWYRQLPEEGLKFMVYLQKENIIDESGMPKERFSAEFPKEGPSILRIQQVVRGDSAAYFCASSPIGGTDTQYFGPGTRLTVL.

The chain employs TRBV7-2 and TRBJ1-2; 8 nucleotides match TRBD1. Germline values: CDR1 SGHTA, CDR2 FQGNSA. Trimming at V came to 1 base and at J to 6 bases, leaving 4 bases not matched to a gene. The CDR3 loop spans 14 amino acids. CDR3: CASSLELTGDGYTF. In nucleotides, the CDR3 is TGTGCCAGCAGCTTAGAATTGACAGGGGATGGCTACACCTTC.

This clone was found a few times. CDR3 in DNA: TGTGCCAGTACCGGTCGTCAGGGCGCCTACGAGCAGTACTTC. It codes for CASTGRQGAYEQYF. The genes are TRBV19 and TRBJ2-7, with D possibly matching TRBD1 (5 bases). The V end lost 7 bases, the J end lost 2 bases, and 15 bases lay between the germline ends. Germline lookup yields CDR1 LNHDA and CDR2 SQIVND (reference sequence). The CDR3 spans 14 residues.

The chain recombines TRBV19 with TRBJ2-7, with D hard to call. This CDR3 is built from 14 residues. The germline CDR1 and CDR2 sequences are LNHDA and SQIVND (reference sequence). Trimming took 10 bases from V and 5 from J, leaving 21 bases between them. The CDR3 region is CATYPGFGNHEQYF. CDR3 nucleotides: TGTGCCACCTACCCCGGGTTCGGCAACCACGAGCAGTACTTC.

The chain joins TRBV28 to TRBJ2-1, with D uncertain. The ends were cut back, 7 bases at V and 7 bases at J, with 11 bases in the middle. CDR3 length: 12 residues. Germline-derived CDR1 and CDR2 are MDHEN and SYDVKM. In DNA, the CDR3 is TGTGCCAGCACTAGTGTCGGAAATGAGCAGTTCTTC. Its translation: CASTSVGNEQFF.